The 9 T cell receptor beta chains presented below share a single source sample, sequenced in a study of control samples from healthy donors and cancer patients (dated by TCRdb to 2019 to 2021). The library relied on the immunoSEQ multiplex PCR assay. Held by TCRdb, this immuneACCESS table contains in-frame sequences only and omits some clones. Under half of the omission traces to an unresolved V gene where checked; the cause of the rest is unknown. The sample data list approximately 110,000 clones, and approximately 90% of these were observed just once. The top ten constitute approximately 15% of the sample. Sequencing input: blood. The receptors shown here come from a woman between 50 and 59 years old in good health.

The chain has TRBV18 and TRBJ1-3, with a tentative D call TRBD1 (6 bases). Per the germline V gene, CDR1 is KGHSH and CDR2 is LQKENI. The CDR3 is made up of 16 amino acids. V dropped 2 bases and J dropped 3 bases, with 14 bases sitting between them. CDR3 nucleotides: TGTGCCAGCTCACCATTGGCAGGGGAAAGTGGAAACACCATATATTTT. It codes for CASSPLAGESGNTIYF.

CDR3 coding DNA: TGTGCCAGCAAGGAGCTCCCACGGACACACGAGCAGTACTTC. Translated, it gives CASKELPRTHEQYF. This chain connects TRBV2 to TRBJ2-7; perhaps TRBD1 as D (5 bases). Germline V gene sequence: CDR1 SNHLY, CDR2 FYNNEI. CDR3 size: 14 residues. Trimming removed 7 bases from V and 5 bases from J, with 18 bases in between. The full variable domain, completed using reference TRBV2 and TRBJ2-7, is EPEVTQTPSHQVTQMGQEVILRCVPISNHLYFYWYRQILGQKVEFLVSFYNNEISEKSEIFDDQFSVERPDGSNFTLKIRSTKLEDSAMYFCASKELPRTHEQYFGPGTRLTVT.

The gene calls are TRBV5-1 and TRBJ2-2; 10 positions agree with TRBD1. The CDR3 extends over 16 amino acids. In germline, CDR1 is SGHRS, CDR2 YFSETQ. V shed 0 bases and J 3 bases; nucleotides not matched to a gene: 2. The chain's CDR3 is CASSLAGQGYTGELFF. In nucleotides, the CDR3 is TGCGCCAGCAGCTTGGCGGGACAGGGGTACACCGGGGAGCTGTTTTTT.

The chain joins TRBV19 to TRBJ1-6; D uncertain. This CDR3 is built from 14 residues. Germline values: CDR1 LNHDA, CDR2 SQIVND (reference sequence). Deletions cut 3 bases from V and 7 bases from J, with 10 bases between. This CDR3 is CASSIGRLNSPLHF. Written as DNA, the CDR3 is TGTGCCAGTAGTATCGGCAGGCTCAATTCACCCCTCCACTTT. Variable domain in full (rest from reference TRBV19 and TRBJ1-6): DGGITQSPKYLFRKEGQNVTLSCEQNLNHDAMYWYRQDPGQGLRLIYYSQIVNDFQKGDIAEGYSVSREKKESFPLTVTSAQKNPTAFYLCASSIGRLNSPLHFGNGTRLTVT.

The chain carries TRBV19 and TRBJ2-1; the match to TRBD1 covers 8 bases. CDR1 and CDR2 from the germline V gene are LNHDA and SQIVND (reference sequence). The CDR3 spans 14 residues. The V and J ends lost 8 bases and 8 bases, in that order; junction bases with no gene match: 11. The CDR3 here is CASQRTGIFDEQFF. The CDR3 DNA sequence: TGTGCCAGTCAGAGGACAGGGATTTTCGATGAGCAGTTCTTC.

This clone was found once. The genes are TRBV7-2 and TRBJ2-7, with D perhaps assigned TRBD1 or TRBD2 (5 bases each). Trimming removed 7 bases from V and 0 bases from J, with 16 bases in between. The CDR3 consists of 15 residues. CDR1 SGHTA and CDR2 FQGNSA come from the germline V gene. CDR3: CASTPEPGTSYEQYF. The CDR3 DNA sequence: TGTGCCAGCACCCCTGAGCCAGGGACCTCCTACGAGCAGTACTTC.

The CDR3 here is CASSPSLAVVYEQYF. Here the CDR3 DNA reads TGTGCCAGCTCACCAAGCCTAGCGGTAGTCTACGAGCAGTACTTC. The chain links TRBV18 to TRBJ2-7; 7 positions match TRBD2. After removal of 2 bases from V and 3 bases from J, the junction contained 7 bases not matched to a gene. The germline gives CDR1 KGHSH, CDR2 LQKENI. This CDR3 has 15 residues.

The chain joins TRBV18 to TRBJ2-1; 13 nucleotides agree with TRBD2. The J segment lost 9 bases and the V segment lost 5 bases, leaving 7 bases of the junction unmatched. The CDR3 contains 15 residues. Germline V CDR1 and CDR2: KGHSH, LQKENI. CDR3 sequence: CASSWTSGSLGEQFF. The CDR3 region has the DNA TGTGCCAGCTCATGGACTAGCGGGAGTTTAGGTGAGCAGTTCTTC.

This chain links TRBV7-8 with TRBJ1-5; no clear D. This CDR3 is built from 12 residues. Trimming removed 4 bases at V and 9 bases at J, with 10 bases between. The V gene's germline CDR1 is SGHVS and CDR2 FQNEAQ. The CDR3 DNA sequence: TGTGCCAGCAGCTCAACTACCCCGCCCCAGCATTTT. Amino acids: CASSSTTPPQHF.